Listed here are 25 T cell receptor beta chains from one sample, sequenced in a study of OX40 agonist ivuxolimab in advanced cancers. The data were produced by immunoSEQ multiplex PCR, yet TCRdb's version contains in-frame clones alone and is incomplete. The sample carries almost 65,000 clones, roughly 83% recorded once. The sample was CD4+ or CD8+ T cells sorted from blood, taken in a trial of the OX40 agonist ivuxolimab. The receptors derive from an adult with an advanced solid tumor such as melanoma, head and neck, liver or kidney cancer.

The rearrangement links TRBV5-4 to TRBJ2-5; possibly TRBD1 or TRBD2 for D (5 bases each). The V gene's germline CDR1 is SGHNT and CDR2 YYREEE (reference sequence). CDR3 length: 13 residues. V dropped 3 bases and J dropped 5 bases, with 11 bases sitting between them. CDR3 in amino acids: CASSWGFWETQYF. The CDR3 nucleotides are TGTGCCAGCAGCTGGGGGTTTTGGGAGACCCAGTACTTC.

The chain uses TRBV5-4 and TRBJ1-1, with D unresolved. This CDR3 region has 14 residues. Germline CDR1 SGHNT, CDR2 YYREEE (reference sequence). The germline V and J ends were trimmed by 2 bases and 4 bases, with 12 bases remaining between them. CDR3 amino acids: CASSLSKLSTEAFF. Written as DNA, the CDR3 is TGTGCCAGCAGCTTATCAAAGTTGAGCACTGAAGCTTTCTTT.

The chain recombines TRBV20-1 with TRBJ1-6, with D maybe TRBD1 (6 bases). This CDR3 comprises 11 residues. V dropped 6 bases and J dropped 14 bases, with 14 bases sitting between them. CDR1 and CDR2 (germline): DFQATT, SNEGSKA (reference sequence). CDR3 nucleotide sequence: TGCAGTGCCTCTAGGGGGGAGGCCCTCCACTTT. This encodes CSASRGEALHF.

This clone was observed a handful of times. The CDR3 region has the DNA TGCGCCAGCAGCCCCGGGACGTCCACAGATACGCAGTATTTT. It codes for CASSPGTSTDTQYF. This chain connects TRBV5-1 to TRBJ2-3; D assignment may be TRBD1 or TRBD2 (5 bases each). Trimming left V 4 bases short and J 2 bases short, with 11 bases between. The CDR3 loop spans 14 amino acids. Germline V CDR1 and CDR2: SGHRS, YFSETQ.

The V gene is TRBV5-1, the J gene TRBJ1-1; a weak D match, TRBD1 (6 bases). V lost 5 bases and J lost 3, with 14 bases in between. The CDR3 is made up of 14 amino acids. Germline V gene lookup returns CDR1 SGHRS and CDR2 YFSETQ. The CDR3: CASRFDRRDTEAFF. CDR3 sequence (DNA): TGCGCCAGCAGGTTTGACAGGAGGGACACTGAAGCTTTCTTT.

This clone was detected a few times. The gene calls are TRBV5-1 and TRBJ1-2; 8 nucleotides agree with TRBD1. Trimming cost V 4 bases and J 6 bases; bases outside gene matches: 5. Germline V gene sequence: CDR1 SGHRS, CDR2 YFSETQ. The CDR3 runs 13 residues. The CDR3 region has the DNA TGCGCCAGCAGCCCCGGACAGGGACATGGCTACACCTTC. Its translation: CASSPGQGHGYTF.

The chain employs TRBV6-6 and TRBJ2-2; D remains ambiguous. V lost 0 bases and J 5 bases, leaving 7 bases between the germline ends. The CDR3 covers 14 residues. Germline assignment: CDR1 MNHNY and CDR2 SVGAGI (reference sequence). CDR3 region: CASSYSINTGELFF. CDR3 nucleotides: TGTGCCAGCAGTTACTCGATCAATACCGGGGAGCTGTTTTTT.

CDR3 in amino acids: CASSIGAGRYEQYF. Written as DNA, the CDR3 is TGTGCCAGTAGTATAGGGGCAGGCCGCTACGAGCAGTACTTC. This chain links TRBV19 with TRBJ2-7; the D is unclear. V lost 1 base and J lost 3, with 10 bases in between. The CDR3 has 14 amino acids. Germline assignment: CDR1 LNHDA and CDR2 SQIVND (reference sequence).

J is TRBJ2-5 and V is TRBV10-2; either TRBD1 or TRBD2 may fit D (5 bases each). V gave up 2 bases and J gave up 5 bases, with 12 bases separating them. The CDR3 has 14 residues. The germline gives CDR1 WSHSY, CDR2 SAAADI. Here the CDR3 DNA reads TGCGCCAGCAGTGAGGGGGGAATCCAGGAGACCCAGTACTTC. Translated, it gives CASSEGGIQETQYF.

This sequence joins TRBV6-5 and TRBJ2-7, with D perhaps matching TRBD1 (5 bases). This CDR3 region has 12 residues. Germline V gene sequence: CDR1 MNHEY, CDR2 SVGAGI. Trimming took off 7 bases at V and 3 bases at J, with 10 bases between the two ends. DNA for the CDR3: TGTGCCAGCACCGACAGCCACTACGAGCAGTACTTC. Amino acids: CASTDSHYEQYF.

The V and J genes are TRBV18 and TRBJ2-1, with 10 bases aligning to TRBD1. The V gene end was trimmed by 6 bases and the J gene end by 8 bases; junction bases not matched to a gene: 10. Germline V gives CDR1 KGHSH, CDR2 LQKENI. CDR3 size: 15 residues. The CDR3 reads CASSLRDRGFDEQFF. In DNA form, the CDR3 reads TGTGCCAGCTCGCTCCGGGACAGGGGATTTGATGAGCAGTTCTTC.

The rearrangement joins TRBV7-8 to TRBJ1-2, with TRBD1 as a possible D gene (5 bases). The CDR3 length is 14 residues. The V and J ends lost 1 base and 7 bases respectively, with 13 bases between them. In germline, CDR1 is SGHVS, CDR2 FQNEAQ. DNA of the CDR3: TGTGCCAGCAGCTTAGAGACAGTATCGCTTGGCTACACCTTC. Its protein product is CASSLETVSLGYTF. Full variable domain (remainder filled in from reference TRBV7-8 and TRBJ1-2): GAGVSQSPRYKVAKRGQDVALRCDPISGHVSLFWYQQALGQGPEFLTYFQNEAQLDKSGLPSDRFFAERPEGSVSTLKIQRTQQEDSAVYLCASSLETVSLGYTFGSGTRLTVV.

This clone was counted a single time. The chain joins TRBV6-5 to TRBJ1-2, with D possibly TRBD1 on 6 matching bases. Per germline, CDR1 MNHEY and CDR2 SVGAGI. V was pared by 6 bases and J by 8 bases, with 19 bases between. There are 14 residues in the CDR3. Here the CDR3 reads CASRNGGGLGGYTF. For the CDR3, the DNA is TGTGCCAGCAGAAATGGGGGGGGCTTAGGGGGCTACACCTTC.

The V and J genes are TRBV7-9 and TRBJ1-1; D is undetermined. Germline CDR1 reads SEHNR; CDR2 reads FQNEAQ (reference sequence). CDR3 length: 13 amino acids. Between the trimmed V and J ends, which lost 1 base and 4 bases, there was a span of 7 bases. CDR3 residues: CASSLGTGTEAFF. In DNA, the CDR3 is TGTGCCAGCAGCTTAGGAACCGGCACTGAAGCTTTCTTT.

This chain uses TRBV5-8 with TRBJ2-1; no firm D call. V was cut by 0 bases and J by 5 bases, with 9 bases left in between. Germline lookup yields CDR1 SGHTS and CDR2 YDEGEE. This CDR3 spans 14 amino acids. The CDR3 loop reads CASSLGNIDNEQFF. The CDR3 coding sequence is TGTGCCAGCAGCTTGGGAAACATCGACAATGAGCAGTTCTTC.

The V and J genes are TRBV11-2 and TRBJ2-1; 10 positions match TRBD2. Germline V gene sequence: CDR1 SGHAT, CDR2 FQNNGV. V was clipped by 9 bases and J by 5 bases; unmatched bases: 7. This CDR3 has 14 amino acids. CDR3 DNA sequence: TGTGCCAGTGTGAGCGGGAGGGGGAACAATGAGCAGTTCTTC. Amino acids: CASVSGRGNNEQFF.

V gene TRBV6-1 combines with J gene TRBJ1-3, with D possibly being TRBD1 (6 bases). The V and J ends lost 4 bases and 3 bases respectively, with 16 bases between them. The length of the CDR3 is 16 residues. Germline V CDR1 and CDR2: MNHNS, SASEGT. CDR3 bases: TGTGCCAGCAGTGTGCACAGGGTCAGGGGTGGAAACACCATATATTTT. Translating gives CASSVHRVRGGNTIYF.

The chain recombines TRBV10-3 with TRBJ1-1; a possible D gene is TRBD1 (5 bases). Germline V gene lookup returns CDR1 ENHRY and CDR2 SYGVKD. This CDR3 has 14 residues. Trimming removed 6 bases from V and 1 base from J, with 12 bases in between. The CDR3 DNA is TGTGCCATCAGACCAGGGCCGGGGAACACTGAAGCTTTCTTT. It encodes CAIRPGPGNTEAFF.

This chain links TRBV12-5 with TRBJ2-3; 9 bases line up with TRBD2. The V and J ends lost 3 bases and 0 bases, in that order; junction bases with no gene match: 1. CDR3 length: 15 residues. Germline lookup yields CDR1 LGHNT and CDR2 FRNRAP. The CDR3 DNA reads as TGTGCTAGTGGTTTTAGCGGGGGAAGCACAGATACGCAGTATTTT. Translated: CASGFSGGSTDTQYF.

V is TRBV2 and J is TRBJ2-1; 12 nucleotides line up with TRBD2. Germline lookup yields CDR1 SNHLY and CDR2 FYNNEI. CDR3 size: 15 residues. With 6 bases clipped from V and 6 bases from J, the junction kept 6 bases outside the gene matches. The CDR3, as DNA: TGTGCCAGCAGATTTCTAGCGGGGGGGCGCAATGAGCAGTTCTTC. It yields the protein CASRFLAGGRNEQFF.

The chain recombines TRBV2 with TRBJ2-5, with TRBD2 as a possible D gene (7 bases). The CDR3 has 18 residues. Germline V CDR1 and CDR2: SNHLY, FYNNEI. Trimming removed 8 bases at V and 4 bases at J, with 29 bases between. CDR3: CASVNLGASGLLSETQYF. As DNA, the CDR3 is TGTGCCAGCGTTAATTTGGGGGCTAGCGGCCTATTGTCAGAGACCCAGTACTTC.

The chain joins TRBV9 to TRBJ2-1; 8 bases line up with TRBD2. The CDR3 covers 13 residues. Germline lookup yields CDR1 SGDLS and CDR2 YYNGEE. The V segment lost 0 bases and the J segment 7 bases; nucleotides outside the gene matches: 0. The CDR3 DNA reads as TGTGCCAGCAGCGTAGGACTAGCGAATGAGCAGTTCTTC. Its translation is CASSVGLANEQFF. Full variable domain (remainder filled in from reference TRBV9 and TRBJ2-1): DSGVTQTPKHLITATGQRVTLRCSPRSGDLSVYWYQQSLDQGLQFLIQYYNGEERAKGNILERFSAQQFPDLHSELNLSSLELGDSALYFCASSVGLANEQFFGPGTRLTVL.

The chain carries TRBV9 and TRBJ1-3; D is unresolved. The CDR3 contains 15 residues. The V end was cut by 0 bases, the J end by 0 bases, with 7 bases between. CDR1 and CDR2 (germline): SGDLS, YYNGEE. The CDR3 coding sequence is TGTGCCAGCAGCGTAGGCGGACGCTCTGGAAACACCATATATTTT. Protein: CASSVGGRSGNTIYF.

CDR3 residues: CASSPQDLGGYTF. In DNA form, the CDR3 reads TGTGCCAGCTCACCACAGGACCTAGGAGGCTACACCTTC. V usage is TRBV18 and J usage is TRBJ1-2; D gene uncertain. Germline values: CDR1 KGHSH, CDR2 LQKENI. V lost 1 base and J 8 bases, leaving 11 bases between the germline ends. The CDR3 loop spans 13 amino acids.

V and J are TRBV6-1 and TRBJ2-7, with 7 bases lining up with TRBD2. Germline CDR1 MNHNS, CDR2 SASEGT. The CDR3 has 15 residues. Losses at the gene ends were 2 bases for V and 1 base for J; bases not matched to a gene: 5. The CDR3 region is CASSEPSGASYEQYF. Here the CDR3 DNA reads TGTGCCAGCAGTGAACCAAGCGGGGCATCCTACGAGCAGTACTTC.